This section outlines one T cell receptor beta chain sequence together with its context. This sample was taken from a study of blood T cell repertoires in COVID-19. Study overall: The United States, Italy and Spain supplied acute and convalescent COVID-19 samples.

The CDR3 runs to 13 residues. Germline V CDR1 and CDR2: LGHDT, YNNKEL (reference sequence). Trimming stripped 4 bases from V and 7 bases from J, with 11 bases between. Data came from immunoSEQ multiplex PCR; TCRdb stores just in-frame clones and leaves some out. This table holds more than 150,000 clones, approximately 80% found once. The chain combines TRBV3-1 (or the pseudogene TRBV3-2) with TRBJ2-1, with no clear D. The receptor was derived from a woman in her fifties or sixties with acute or convalescent COVID-19. The sequenced sample was peripheral blood. The CDR3 reads CASSRVLSNEQFF. As DNA, the CDR3 is TGTGCCAGCAGCCGAGTCCTGAGTAATGAGCAGTTCTTC.